This T cell receptor beta chain comes out of a study of radiation and T cells in renal cell carcinoma. Trimming took 7 bases from V and 5 from J; bases not matched to a gene: 9. Germline CDR1 and CDR2: LNHDA and SQIVND (reference sequence). This CDR3 is built from 14 residues. Specified time point: baseline pretreatment blood. The treatment: 15 Gy SBRT to primary tumor, nephrectomy 4 weeks later. Blood was sampled at baseline, 2 weeks and 4 weeks after SBRT. This renal cell carcinoma was of the clear cell type. Points from the study as a whole: Pretreatment tumor biopsies were lacking, so baseline clonotypes are unknown. From baseline, blood top tumor clonotypes peaked at 2 weeks post-radiation.

Generated by immunoSEQ multiplex PCR, the TCRdb table keeps only in-frame clones and is missing some. This sample has 110,000 to 150,000 clones; about 88% occur once, and the top ten carry more than 10%. This clone has just a few counts. No antigen is known for it. The chain is built from TRBV19 and TRBJ1-1, with 8 bases that match TRBD1. The sample in question was blood, obtained from a patient whose treatment included radiotherapy and nephrectomy. This TCR was sampled from a woman in her forties or fifties with renal cell carcinoma. The CDR3 is CASTPDRVDTEAFF. The CDR3 nucleotides are TGTGCCAGTACCCCGGACAGGGTAGATACTGAAGCTTTCTTT. The whole variable domain, remainder taken from reference TRBV19 and TRBJ1-1, is DGGITQSPKYLFRKEGQNVTLSCEQNLNHDAMYWYRQDPGQGLRLIYYSQIVNDFQKGDIAEGYSVSREKKESFPLTVTSAQKNPTAFYLCASTPDRVDTEAFFGQGTRLTVV.